This TCR beta chain was sequenced in a study of blood T cell repertoires in COVID-19. Study context: Sites across the United States, Italy and Spain contributed samples from acute and convalescent COVID-19.

Sequenced by immunoSEQ multiplex PCR; TCRdb stores in-frame clones only, minus some. Of fewer than 55,000 clones listed, roughly 86% are singletons. The CDR3 sequence is 14 residues long. CDR1 is SEHNR, CDR2 FQNEAQ, per germline (reference sequence). V shed 0 bases, J shed 5 bases, and the junction held 2 bases outside the gene matches. The chain recombines TRBV7-9 with TRBJ2-5; 8 bases align to TRBD2. The sequence was collected from an elderly man with active or convalescent COVID-19. Material for sequencing was peripheral blood. CDR3 DNA sequence: TGTGCCAGCAGCTTAGCGACTAGCGTTGAGACCCAGTACTTC. This codes for CASSLATSVETQYF.